These 10 T cell receptor beta chains originate from one sample sequenced in a study of blood T cell repertoires in COVID-19. The data were produced by immunoSEQ multiplex PCR, yet TCRdb's version contains in-frame clones alone and is incomplete. The data show roughly 380,000 clones, 70% to 85% seen once. The sequenced sample was peripheral blood. Source of these receptors: a human donor with acute or convalescent COVID-19. The donor label of this sample is uncertain.

The chain couples TRBV7-9 to TRBJ1-3; tentatively, D is TRBD1 (5 bases). Germline V lookup: CDR1 SEHNR, CDR2 FQNEAQ (reference sequence). This CDR3 is built from 17 residues. Deletions cut 5 bases from V and 3 bases from J, with 20 bases between. This CDR3 reads CASSPPIGRVRGNTIYF. As DNA, the CDR3 is TGTGCCAGCAGCCCGCCCATAGGCAGGGTCCGTGGAAACACCATATATTTT.

The J gene is TRBJ1-4, the V gene TRBV12-5; D unresolved. This CDR3 has 12 amino acids. Germline V gene sequence: CDR1 LGHNT, CDR2 FRNRAP. V was trimmed by 7 bases and J by 7 bases, leaving 10 bases between them. In nucleotides, the CDR3 is TGTGCTAGTGCGCAAGCGGGTGAAAAACTGTTTTTT. Amino acids: CASAQAGEKLFF.

The chain is built from TRBV18 and TRBJ2-1, with 10 bases fitting TRBD2. With 3 bases clipped from V and 3 bases from J, the junction kept 5 bases outside the gene matches. Per germline, CDR1 KGHSH and CDR2 LQKENI. The CDR3 extends over 16 amino acids. The CDR3 protein is CASSPLTSGVYNEQFF. The CDR3 DNA follows: TGTGCCAGCTCACCGTTAACTAGCGGGGTCTACAATGAGCAGTTCTTC.

J is TRBJ1-3 and V is TRBV5-1, with 9 bases matching TRBD1. This CDR3 region has 14 residues. Looked up from germline, CDR1 is SGHRS and CDR2 is YFSETQ. V was pared by 4 bases and J by 9 bases, with 8 bases of the junction left unmatched. The CDR3 here is CASSPGQGQGTIYF. CDR3 sequence (DNA): TGCGCCAGCAGCCCGGGACAGGGCCAGGGCACCATATATTTT.

The chain is built from TRBV14 and TRBJ1-2; possibly TRBD1 for D (5 bases). Germline lookup yields CDR1 SGHDN and CDR2 FVKESK. With 1 base removed from V and 7 bases from J, the gap between germline ends came to 13 bases. The CDR3 is made up of 14 amino acids. The CDR3 DNA sequence: TGTGCCAGCAGCCAAGTTGGTCTAGGGGTTGGCTACACCTTC. Translating gives CASSQVGLGVGYTF. Combining the CDR3 with reference TRBV14 and TRBJ1-2 gives the whole variable domain EAGVTQFPSHSVIEKGQTVTLRCDPISGHDNLYWYRRVMGKEIKFLLHFVKESKQDESGMPNNRFLAERTGGTYSTLKVQPAELEDSGVYFCASSQVGLGVGYTFGSGTRLTVV.

The chain combines TRBV28 with TRBJ1-6, with TRBD1 matching over 11 bases. Germline V gives CDR1 MDHEN, CDR2 SYDVKM. The CDR3 is 18 residues long. Losses at the gene ends were 3 bases for V and 6 bases for J; bases not matched to a gene: 10. CDR3 loop: CASSFGQGAKGLNSPLHF. CDR3 sequence (DNA): TGTGCCAGCAGTTTCGGACAGGGGGCGAAAGGCCTTAATTCACCCCTCCACTTT.

The chain carries TRBV19 and TRBJ1-2; tentative D call: TRBD1 (6 bases). CDR1 LNHDA and CDR2 SQIVND come from the germline V gene (reference sequence). V shed 6 bases and J shed 2 bases, with 13 bases lying between them. CDR3 length equals 14 residues. The DNA for the CDR3 is TGTGCCAGTAGGCCGGGACATTCAAACTATGGCTACACCTTC. Its protein is CASRPGHSNYGYTF.

This clone appeared a single time. This rearrangement joins TRBV9 to TRBJ1-1, with 8 bases matching TRBD1. The trim removed 4 bases at V and 6 bases at J, leaving 14 bases unmatched. Germline V gives CDR1 SGDLS, CDR2 YYNGEE. The CDR3 length is 16 residues. The DNA for the CDR3 is TGTGCCAGCAGCCCCCGGGCAGGGGGCGCAGGCGCTGAAGCTTTCTTT. Amino acid sequence: CASSPRAGGAGAEAFF.

This clone has a single count. The V gene is TRBV30, the J gene TRBJ1-5; 8 bases agree with TRBD1. Germline CDR1 reads GTSNPN; CDR2 reads SVGIG (reference sequence). The length of the CDR3 is 13 residues. V was clipped by 2 bases and J by 6 bases; unmatched bases: 3. DNA for the CDR3: TGTGCCTGGAGTCTCAGGGGGCTTCAGCCCCAGCATTTT. Protein product: CAWSLRGLQPQHF.

This clone was observed a single time. The chain has TRBV5-6 and TRBJ2-7; D is perhaps TRBD2 (6 bases). Per the germline V gene, CDR1 is SGHDT and CDR2 is YYEEEE. Between the trimmed V and J ends, which lost 5 bases and 7 bases, there was a span of 19 bases. The CDR3 has 14 amino acids. The CDR3 sequence is CASRPIRTGVEQYF. CDR3 sequence (DNA): TGTGCCAGCAGACCGATCCGAACGGGGGTTGAGCAGTACTTC.